This T cell receptor (beta chain) was profiled in a study of regulatory and conventional T cells in RAG deficiency. The assay was immunoSEQ multiplex PCR, and TCRdb's table has in-frame clones only and misses some. The data contain 8,500 or so clones, around 84% of them singletons. This CDR3 spans 18 amino acids. Germline V gene data show CDR1 as SGHNT and CDR2 as YYREEE (reference sequence). Trimming removed 4 bases from V and 2 bases from J, with 24 bases in between. The study's findings and limits: Patient subsets had shorter CDR3s; Omenn Treg-Tconv overlap exceeded 75%.

Remarks on this clone: The antigen is not known.

These data also formed part of another study, on regulatory T cells. That investigation notes: Amplification used 52 TRBV primers and 13 TRBJ primers.

This TCR was recovered from a human donor in good health. This chain uses TRBV5-4 with TRBJ1-1, with D possibly being TRBD1 (5 bases). Source material: CD8+ T cells sorted from blood. The CDR3 loop is CASSPLPGGSQINTEAFF. The CDR3 region has the DNA TGTGCCAGCAGCCCCCTCCCTGGGGGAAGCCAGATAAACACTGAAGCTTTCTTT.